What follows are 8 T cell receptor beta chains derived from one specimen sequenced in a study of spatial heterogeneity in lung cancer. TCRdb re-called the 5' RACE reads with MiXCR, one entry per CDR3 protein. This sample has about 11,000 distinct CDR3 sequences, with around 6% found just once. Time point indicated: sample taken at primary tumor resection. Sequenced here: PBMCs, sampled at surgery. The receptors shown here come from a male donor with early-stage non-small cell lung cancer.

There are a few counts of this clonotype. This sequence joins TRBV14 and TRBJ1-1; D is unresolved. The CDR3 runs 13 residues. Trimming removed 1 base at V and 0 bases at J, with 3 bases between. CDR1 and CDR2 (germline): SGHDN, FVKESK. The CDR3 region has the DNA TGTGCCAGCAGCCAAGCACTGAACACTGAAGCTTTCTTT. Translating it yields CASSQALNTEAFF.

In its sample, this clonotype was seen a few times. V and J are TRBV7-9 and TRBJ2-5; TRBD2 matches 10 bases. Germline V CDR1 and CDR2: SEHNR, FQNEAQ (reference sequence). The trim removed 5 bases at V and 4 bases at J, leaving 7 bases unmatched. The CDR3 loop spans 15 amino acids. The CDR3 sequence: CASSPSGRAGETQYF. The CDR3 nucleotides read TGTGCCAGCAGCCCGAGCGGGAGGGCCGGAGAGACCCAGTACTTC. The whole variable domain, remainder taken from reference TRBV7-9 and TRBJ2-5, is DTGVSQNPRHKITKRGQNVTFRCDPISEHNRLYWYRQTLGQGPEFLTYFQNEAQLEKSRLLSDRFSAERPKGSFSTLEIQRTEQGDSAMYLCASSPSGRAGETQYFGPGTRLLVL.

This clonotype showed up just a few times. J is TRBJ2-7 and V is TRBV2, with D tentatively TRBD1 or TRBD2 (5 bases each). Germline V gene sequence: CDR1 SNHLY, CDR2 FYNNEI. CDR3 length: 16 amino acids. The germline V and J ends were trimmed by 4 bases and 0 bases, with 16 bases remaining between them. The DNA for the CDR3 is TGTGCCAGCAGTGTGGGCTATAGAGGGGCCTCCTACGAGCAGTACTTC. This gives the protein CASSVGYRGASYEQYF.

By sample share, this clonotype is medium-sized. The gene calls are TRBV5-1 and TRBJ1-5, with a possible D match to TRBD1 (5 bases). The CDR3 loop spans 15 amino acids. The germline gives CDR1 SGHRS, CDR2 YFSETQ. The V end was cut by 2 bases, the J end by 7 bases, with 16 bases between. The CDR3 bases are TGCGCCAGCAGCTTATGGGGCGGGGTCGAGCAGCCCCAGCATTTT. Residues: CASSLWGGVEQPQHF.

This clonotype was seen at least ten times. The junction differs from germline at one of its ends, possibly a read error. This CDR3 is CVSSLIGAWNYNEQFF. In DNA form, the CDR3 reads TGCGTCAGCAGCTTGATTGGGGCCTGGAACTACAATGAGCAGTTCTTC. This chain connects TRBV5-1 to TRBJ2-1; D possibly corresponds to TRBD1 (5 bases). The CDR3 contains 16 residues. Germline values: CDR1 SGHRS, CDR2 YFSETQ.

This clonotype is medium-sized. The rearrangement links TRBV7-6 to TRBJ1-6, with no clear D. Trimming cost V 2 bases and J 2 bases, with 1 base left between them. This CDR3 has 13 amino acids. CDR1 SGHVS and CDR2 FNYEAQ come from the germline V gene. The CDR3 DNA reads TGTGCCAGCAGCTTAACCTATAATTCACCCCTCCACTTT. It encodes CASSLTYNSPLHF.

By its share, this clonotype is medium-sized. The chain has TRBV28 and TRBJ2-7; a possible D gene is TRBD2 (5 bases). This CDR3 is built from 13 residues. Germline lookup yields CDR1 MDHEN and CDR2 SYDVKM. The V gene lost 2 bases and the J gene lost 9 bases, with 14 bases spanning the gap. The CDR3 region is CASSLPLAEGQYF. The CDR3 DNA is TGTGCCAGCAGTTTACCACTGGCCGAGGGGCAGTACTTC.

This clonotype was observed many times. This chain links TRBV4-2 with TRBJ1-1, with D maybe TRBD1 (5 bases). Between the trimmed V and J ends, which lost 0 bases and 5 bases, there was a span of 10 bases. The CDR3 is made up of 14 amino acids. Germline assignment: CDR1 LGHNA and CDR2 YNFKEQ. The CDR3 DNA sequence: TGTGCCAGCAGCCAAGAGATGGGGGAAACTGAAGCTTTCTTT. Its translation is CASSQEMGETEAFF.